Listed below are T cell receptor beta chains from one sample, sequenced in a study of shared clonotypes between healthy human individuals. TCRdb's table, derived via immunoSEQ multiplex PCR, lists solely in-frame clones and lacks some. This sample has 650,000 to 800,000 clones, with around 77% found just once. The specimen was memory CD4+ T cells sorted from blood. Receptors originate from a woman aged 25 to 39 in good health. CDR3s include the opening cysteine and the closing phenylalanine or tryptophan.

>TRBV5-1
CASSAGTGGIKETQYF
>TRBV28
CASSPPTGPGSAQYF
>TRBV7-3
CASSVRGRGVGDTQYF
>TRBV28
CASHQTAGVYGYTF
>TRBV11-3
CASSLGLQVNEKLFF
>TRBV7-2
CASSLGTSGVNEQFF
>TRBV5-1
CASSLGDRDNGEQFF
>TRBV7-9
CASSPTRLRYNEQFF
>TRBV28
CASSFGFPGQGFGSEQYF
>TRBV4-1
CASSQGNELLTRGGGYTF
>TRBV5-4
CASSFSGLNTEAFF
>TRBV19
CASSPRLAYRETQYF
>TRBV19
CASSKNDRSYGYTF
>TRBV5-1
CASSLALTDNEQFF
>TRBV28
CASMWASSYEQYF
>TRBV5-1
CASRSTGEDQETQYF
>TRBV28
CASSDGGQRNTEAFF
>TRBV5-1
CASSIGQPPPYGYTF